The clone carrying this TCR beta chain was seen ten or more times. Its target is not known. The V and J ends lost 6 bases and 3 bases respectively, with 6 bases between them. This CDR3 has 13 residues. What was amplified from RNA transcripts were TCR beta CDR3 regions. During a first-round RT-PCR of the TCR CDR3, the HTBI primer set was used. TCRdb recomputed calls from the multiplex PCR reads with MiXCR, one row per CDR3 protein. The table records a few hundred thousand distinct CDR3 sequences, 35% to 55% of them present only once. The data were taken from a study of T cells in Graves' hyperthyroidism and ophthalmopathy. Hyperthyroidism had been newly diagnosed in patients aged 18 to 65, and its duration was under 2 months. Study-level results: Blood samples included most of the expanded thyroid clonotypes exceeding 0.001. The authors' 13 V-J model separated ophthalmopathy from stable hyperthyroidism. With a median lead of approximately 6.4 months before onset, the model predicted ophthalmopathy.

The sequenced sample consisted of peripheral blood or thyroid tissue (not recorded which). The receptor was isolated from a woman between 18 and 30 years old with Graves' hyperthyroidism. The chain has TRBV12-3 or TRBV12-4 and TRBJ1-6, with no clear D. The CDR3 loop reads CASRDLYNSPLHF. DNA for the CDR3: TGTGCCAGCAGAGACCTCTATAATTCACCCCTCCACTTT.